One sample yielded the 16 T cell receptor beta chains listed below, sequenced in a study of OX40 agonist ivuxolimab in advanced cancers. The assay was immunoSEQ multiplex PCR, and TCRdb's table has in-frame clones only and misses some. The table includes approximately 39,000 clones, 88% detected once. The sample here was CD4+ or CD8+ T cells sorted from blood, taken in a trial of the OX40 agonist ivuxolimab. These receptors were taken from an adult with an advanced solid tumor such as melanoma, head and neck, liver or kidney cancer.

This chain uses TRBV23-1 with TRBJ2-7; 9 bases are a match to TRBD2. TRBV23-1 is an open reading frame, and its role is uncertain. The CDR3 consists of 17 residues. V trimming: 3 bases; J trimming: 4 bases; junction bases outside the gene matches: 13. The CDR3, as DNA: TGCGCCAGCAGTCATCGTCACTCTAGCGGGATCTTATACGAGCAGTACTTC. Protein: CASSHRHSSGILYEQYF.

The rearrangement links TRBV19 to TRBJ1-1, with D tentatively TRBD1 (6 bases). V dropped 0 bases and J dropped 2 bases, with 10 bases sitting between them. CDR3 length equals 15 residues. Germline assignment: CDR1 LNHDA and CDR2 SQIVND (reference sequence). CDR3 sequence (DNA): TGTGCCAGTAGTATAGATAGGACAGTTAACACTGAAGCTTTCTTT. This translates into CASSIDRTVNTEAFF.

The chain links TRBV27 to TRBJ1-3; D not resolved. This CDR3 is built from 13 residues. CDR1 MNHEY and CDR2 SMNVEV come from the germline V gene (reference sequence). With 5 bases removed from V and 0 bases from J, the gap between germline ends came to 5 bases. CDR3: CASSAHSGNTIYF. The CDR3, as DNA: TGTGCCAGCAGTGCTCACTCTGGAAACACCATATATTTT.

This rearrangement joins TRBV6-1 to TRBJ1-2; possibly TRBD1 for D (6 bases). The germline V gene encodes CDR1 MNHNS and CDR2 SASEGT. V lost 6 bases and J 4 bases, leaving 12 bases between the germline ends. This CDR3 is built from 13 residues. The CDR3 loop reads CASRGSGVYGYTF. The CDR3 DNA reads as TGTGCCAGCAGGGGGTCAGGGGTCTATGGCTACACCTTC.

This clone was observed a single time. CDR3 sequence reads: CASSNQPGLAGNEQFF. The CDR3 nucleotides are TGTGCCAGCAGCAACCAACCGGGACTAGCGGGTAATGAGCAGTTCTTC. The gene calls are TRBV7-6 and TRBJ2-1, with 12 bases aligning to TRBD2. The CDR3 is made up of 16 amino acids. Per germline, CDR1 SGHVS and CDR2 FNYEAQ. V shed 5 bases, J shed 7 bases, and the junction held 9 bases outside the gene matches.

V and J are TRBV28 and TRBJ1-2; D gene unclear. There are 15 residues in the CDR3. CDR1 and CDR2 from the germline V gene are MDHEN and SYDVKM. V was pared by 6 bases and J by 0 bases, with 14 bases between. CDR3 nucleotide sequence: TGTGCCAGCAGACGCTCAGGAACGGCTAACTATGGCTACACCTTC. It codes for CASRRSGTANYGYTF.

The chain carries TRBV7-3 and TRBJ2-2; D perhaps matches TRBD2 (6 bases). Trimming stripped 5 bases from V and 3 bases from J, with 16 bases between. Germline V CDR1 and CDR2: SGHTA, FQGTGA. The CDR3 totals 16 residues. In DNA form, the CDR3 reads TGTGCCAGCAGCCTACGGGGGAGGACTTACACCGGGGAGCTGTTTTTT. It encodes CASSLRGRTYTGELFF.

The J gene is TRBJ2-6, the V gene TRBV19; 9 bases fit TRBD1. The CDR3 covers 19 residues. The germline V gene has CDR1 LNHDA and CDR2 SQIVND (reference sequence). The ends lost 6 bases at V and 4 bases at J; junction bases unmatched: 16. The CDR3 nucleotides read TGTGCCAGTAGCCAGACAAACAGGGGGCCAGAGAGGGGGGCCAACGTCCTGACTTTC. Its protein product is CASSQTNRGPERGANVLTF.

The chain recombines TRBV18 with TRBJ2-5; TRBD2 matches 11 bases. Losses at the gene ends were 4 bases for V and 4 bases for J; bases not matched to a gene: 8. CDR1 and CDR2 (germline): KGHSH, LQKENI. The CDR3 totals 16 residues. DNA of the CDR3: TGTGCCAGCTCACATCGACTAGCGGGAAGTACAGAGACCCAGTACTTC. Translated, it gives CASSHRLAGSTETQYF.

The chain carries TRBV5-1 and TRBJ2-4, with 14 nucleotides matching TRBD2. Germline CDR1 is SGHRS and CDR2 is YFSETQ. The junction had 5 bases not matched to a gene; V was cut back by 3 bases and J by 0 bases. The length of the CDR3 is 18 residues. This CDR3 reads CASSWTSGGLLAKNIQYF. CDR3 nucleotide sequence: TGCGCCAGCAGCTGGACTAGCGGGGGGCTCTTAGCCAAAAACATTCAGTACTTC.

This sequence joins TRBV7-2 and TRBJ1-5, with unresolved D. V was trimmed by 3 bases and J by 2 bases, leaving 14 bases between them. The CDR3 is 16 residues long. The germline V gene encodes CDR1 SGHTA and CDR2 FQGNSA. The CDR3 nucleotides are TGTGCCAGCAGCTTCCGAGGGTTTGTCGGCAATCAGCCCCAGCATTTT. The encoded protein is CASSFRGFVGNQPQHF.

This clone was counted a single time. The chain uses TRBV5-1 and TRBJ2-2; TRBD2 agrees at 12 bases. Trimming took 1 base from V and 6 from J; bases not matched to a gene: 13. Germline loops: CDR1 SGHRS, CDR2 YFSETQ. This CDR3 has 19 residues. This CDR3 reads CASSLIPRTSGALAGELFF. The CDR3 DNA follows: TGCGCCAGCAGCTTGATCCCACGGACTAGCGGGGCCCTGGCCGGGGAGCTGTTTTTT.

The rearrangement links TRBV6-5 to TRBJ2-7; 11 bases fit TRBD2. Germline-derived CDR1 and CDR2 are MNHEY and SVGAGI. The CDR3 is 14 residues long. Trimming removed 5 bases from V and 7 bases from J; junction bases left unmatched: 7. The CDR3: CASSRTSGWIEQYF. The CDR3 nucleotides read TGTGCCAGCAGTCGGACTAGCGGGTGGATAGAGCAGTACTTC.

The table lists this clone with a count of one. In nucleotides, the CDR3 is TGTGCCAGCAGTCAGCTAGCGGATAGCTACGAGCAGTACTTC. It yields the protein CASSQLADSYEQYF. The chain is built from TRBV28 and TRBJ2-7; TRBD2 aligns across 7 bases. V dropped 5 bases and J dropped 3; count of bases not matched to a gene: 7. The germline V gene encodes CDR1 MDHEN and CDR2 SYDVKM. This CDR3 has 14 residues. The full variable domain, with the rest looked up from reference TRBV28 and TRBJ2-7, is DVKVTQSSRYLVKRTGEKVFLECVQDMDHENMFWYRQDPGLGLRLIYFSYDVKMKEKGDIPEGYSVSREKKERFSLILESASTNQTSMYLCASSQLADSYEQYFGPGTRLTVT.

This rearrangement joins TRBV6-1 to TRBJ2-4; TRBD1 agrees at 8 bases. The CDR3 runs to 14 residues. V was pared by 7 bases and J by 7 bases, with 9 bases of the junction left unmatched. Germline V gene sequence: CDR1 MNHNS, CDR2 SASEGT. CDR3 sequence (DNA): TGTGCCAGCACCGAGGACAGGGTCGGGAACATTCAGTACTTC. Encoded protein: CASTEDRVGNIQYF.

In nucleotides, the CDR3 is TGTGCCAGCAGTTATGGGAGCGGGGCCCACTACAATGAGCAGTTCTTC. The encoded protein is CASSYGSGAHYNEQFF. The chain combines TRBV6-9 with TRBJ2-1, with 7 bases that match TRBD2. This CDR3 is 16 amino acids long. CDR1 and CDR2 (germline): MNHGY, SVAAGI. V shed 2 bases, J shed 3 bases, and the junction held 7 bases outside the gene matches.